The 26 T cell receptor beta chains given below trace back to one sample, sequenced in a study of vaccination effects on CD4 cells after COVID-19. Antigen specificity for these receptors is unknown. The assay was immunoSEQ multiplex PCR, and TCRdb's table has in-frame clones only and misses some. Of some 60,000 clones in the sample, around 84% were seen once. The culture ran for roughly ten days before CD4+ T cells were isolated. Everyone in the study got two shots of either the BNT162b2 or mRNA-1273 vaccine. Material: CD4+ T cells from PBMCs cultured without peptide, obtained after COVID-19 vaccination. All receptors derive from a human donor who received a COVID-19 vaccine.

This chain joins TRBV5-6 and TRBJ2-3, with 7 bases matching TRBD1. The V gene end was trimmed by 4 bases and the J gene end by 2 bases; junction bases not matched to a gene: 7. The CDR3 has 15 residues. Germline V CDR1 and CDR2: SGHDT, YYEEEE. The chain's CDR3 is CASSGPGQNTDTQYF. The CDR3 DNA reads TGTGCCAGCAGCGGGCCGGGACAGAACACAGATACGCAGTATTTT.

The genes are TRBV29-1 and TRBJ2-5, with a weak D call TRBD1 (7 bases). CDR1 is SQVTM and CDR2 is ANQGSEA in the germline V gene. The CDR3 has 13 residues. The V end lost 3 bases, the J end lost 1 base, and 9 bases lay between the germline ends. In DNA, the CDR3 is TGCAGCGTTGACCAGGGGGGCCAAGAGACCCAGTACTTC. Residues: CSVDQGGQETQYF.

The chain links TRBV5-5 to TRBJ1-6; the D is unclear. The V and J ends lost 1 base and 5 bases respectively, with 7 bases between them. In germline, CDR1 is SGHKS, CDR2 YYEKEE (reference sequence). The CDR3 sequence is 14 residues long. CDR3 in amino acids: CASSLYGDNSPLHF. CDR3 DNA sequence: TGTGCCAGCAGCTTGTATGGGGATAATTCACCCCTCCACTTT.

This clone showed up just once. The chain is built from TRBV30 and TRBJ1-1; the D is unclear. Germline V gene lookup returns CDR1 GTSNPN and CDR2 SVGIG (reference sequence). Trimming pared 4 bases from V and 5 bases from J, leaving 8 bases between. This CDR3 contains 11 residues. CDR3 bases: TGTGCCTGGATAGGTTGGACTGAAGCTTTCTTT. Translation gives CAWIGWTEAFF.

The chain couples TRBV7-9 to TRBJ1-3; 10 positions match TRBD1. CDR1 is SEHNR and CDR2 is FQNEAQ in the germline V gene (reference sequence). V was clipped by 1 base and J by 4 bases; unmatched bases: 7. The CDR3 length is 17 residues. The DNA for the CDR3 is TGTGCCAGCAGCTTAGGACAGGGGGCTTCGCGCGGAAACACCATATATTTT. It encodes CASSLGQGASRGNTIYF.

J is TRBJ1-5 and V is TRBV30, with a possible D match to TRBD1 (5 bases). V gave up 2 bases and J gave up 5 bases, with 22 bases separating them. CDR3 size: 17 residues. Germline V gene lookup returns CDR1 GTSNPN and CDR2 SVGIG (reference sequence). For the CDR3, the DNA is TGTGCCTGGAGTAGGAGTCAAACCGGGCAGGGCTATCAGCCCCAGCATTTT. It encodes CAWSRSQTGQGYQPQHF. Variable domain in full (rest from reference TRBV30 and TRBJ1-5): SQTIHQWPATLVQPVGSPLSLECTVEGTSNPNLYWYRQAAGRGLQLLFYSVGIGQISSEVPQNLSASRPQDRQFILSSKKLLLSDSGFYLCAWSRSQTGQGYQPQHFGDGTRLSIL.

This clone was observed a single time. CDR3 DNA sequence: TGTGCCAGCAGCGTAGTCAGCTCCTACAATGAGCAGTTCTTC. It translates to CASSVVSSYNEQFF. The chain employs TRBV9 and TRBJ2-1; no reliable D call. This CDR3 comprises 14 residues. CDR1 is SGDLS and CDR2 is YYNGEE in the germline V gene. Trimming pared 0 bases from V and 0 bases from J, leaving 4 bases between.

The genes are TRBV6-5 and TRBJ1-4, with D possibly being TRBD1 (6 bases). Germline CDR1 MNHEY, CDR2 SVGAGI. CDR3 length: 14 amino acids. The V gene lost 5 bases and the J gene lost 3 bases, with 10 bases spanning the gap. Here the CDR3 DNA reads TGTGCCAGCAGTCCTGAGGGGGCTAATGAAAAACTGTTTTTT. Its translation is CASSPEGANEKLFF.

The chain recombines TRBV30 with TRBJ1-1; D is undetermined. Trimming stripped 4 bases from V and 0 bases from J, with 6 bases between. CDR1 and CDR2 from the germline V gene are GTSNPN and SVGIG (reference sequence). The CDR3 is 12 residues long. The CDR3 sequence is CAWNYMNTEAFF. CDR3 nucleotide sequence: TGTGCCTGGAACTACATGAACACTGAAGCTTTCTTT.

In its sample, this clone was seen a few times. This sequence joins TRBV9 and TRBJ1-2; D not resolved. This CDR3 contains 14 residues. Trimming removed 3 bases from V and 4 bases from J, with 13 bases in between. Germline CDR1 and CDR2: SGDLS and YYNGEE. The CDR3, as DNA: TGTGCCAGCAGCGCCCTCTCCGGACCCTATGGCTACACCTTC. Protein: CASSALSGPYGYTF.

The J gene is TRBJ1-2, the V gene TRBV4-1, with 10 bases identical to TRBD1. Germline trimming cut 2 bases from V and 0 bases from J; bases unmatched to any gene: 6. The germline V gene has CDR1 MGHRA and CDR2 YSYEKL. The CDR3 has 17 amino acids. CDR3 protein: CASSQLGQGDANYGYTF. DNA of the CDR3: TGCGCCAGCAGCCAACTAGGACAGGGGGACGCTAACTATGGCTACACCTTC.

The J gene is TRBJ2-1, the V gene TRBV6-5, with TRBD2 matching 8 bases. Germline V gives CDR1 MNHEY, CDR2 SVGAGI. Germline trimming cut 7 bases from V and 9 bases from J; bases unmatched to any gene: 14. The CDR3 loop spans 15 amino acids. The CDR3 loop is CASTTGSGGIGEQFF. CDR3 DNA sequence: TGTGCCAGCACCACCGGGAGCGGGGGTATCGGTGAGCAGTTCTTC.

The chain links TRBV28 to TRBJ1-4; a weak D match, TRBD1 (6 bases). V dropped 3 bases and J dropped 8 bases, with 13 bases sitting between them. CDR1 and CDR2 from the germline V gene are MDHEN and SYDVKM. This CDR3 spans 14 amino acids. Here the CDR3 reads CASSFSGADEKLFF. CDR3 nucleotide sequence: TGTGCCAGCAGTTTCTCAGGGGCAGACGAAAAACTGTTTTTT.

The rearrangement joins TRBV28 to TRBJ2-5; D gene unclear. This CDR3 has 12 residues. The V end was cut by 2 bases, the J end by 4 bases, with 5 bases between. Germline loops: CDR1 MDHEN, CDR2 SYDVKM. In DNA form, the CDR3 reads TGTGCCAGCAGTTTAGGAGTAGAGACCCAGTACTTC. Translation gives CASSLGVETQYF.

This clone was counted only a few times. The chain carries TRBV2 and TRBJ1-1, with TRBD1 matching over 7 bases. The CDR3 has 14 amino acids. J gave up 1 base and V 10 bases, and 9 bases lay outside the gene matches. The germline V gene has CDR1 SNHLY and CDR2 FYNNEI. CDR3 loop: CATLQGTQNTEAFF. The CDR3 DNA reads TGTGCCACGCTACAGGGGACGCAGAACACTGAAGCTTTCTTT.

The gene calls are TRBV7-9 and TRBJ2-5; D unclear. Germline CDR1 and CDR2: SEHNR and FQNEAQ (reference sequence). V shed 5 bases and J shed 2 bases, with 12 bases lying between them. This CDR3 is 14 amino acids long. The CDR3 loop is CASSPLGTQETQYF. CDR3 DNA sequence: TGTGCCAGCAGCCCCCTGGGCACGCAAGAGACCCAGTACTTC.

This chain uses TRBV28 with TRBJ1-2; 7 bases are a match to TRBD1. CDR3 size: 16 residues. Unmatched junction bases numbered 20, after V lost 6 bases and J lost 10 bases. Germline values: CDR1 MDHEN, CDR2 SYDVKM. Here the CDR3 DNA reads TGTGCCAGCAGCAGAGTGGGACAGCTAATTTATAAATACTACACCTTC. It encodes CASSRVGQLIYKYYTF.

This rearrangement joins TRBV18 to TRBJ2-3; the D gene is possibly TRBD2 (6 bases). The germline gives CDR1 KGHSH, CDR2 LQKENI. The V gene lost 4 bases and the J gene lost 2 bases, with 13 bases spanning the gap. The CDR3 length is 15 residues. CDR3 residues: CASSLLGGLTDTQYF. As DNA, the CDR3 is TGTGCCAGCTCACTTTTGGGAGGACTCACAGATACGCAGTATTTT. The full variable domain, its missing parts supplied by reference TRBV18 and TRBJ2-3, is NAGVMQNPRHLVRRRGQEARLRCSPMKGHSHVYWYRQLPEEGLKFMVYLQKENIIDESGMPKERFSAEFPKEGPSILRIQQVVRGDSAAYFCASSLLGGLTDTQYFGPGTRLTVL.

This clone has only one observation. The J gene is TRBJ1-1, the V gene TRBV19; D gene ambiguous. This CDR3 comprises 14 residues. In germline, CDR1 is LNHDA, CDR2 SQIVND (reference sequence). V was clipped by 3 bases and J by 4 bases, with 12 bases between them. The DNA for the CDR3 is TGTGCCAGTAGTATTGTAGGACGGAGCACTGAAGCTTTCTTT. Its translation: CASSIVGRSTEAFF.

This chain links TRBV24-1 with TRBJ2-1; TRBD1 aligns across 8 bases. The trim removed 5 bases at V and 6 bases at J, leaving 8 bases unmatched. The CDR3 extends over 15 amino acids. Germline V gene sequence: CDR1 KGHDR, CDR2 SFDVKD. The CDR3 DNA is TGTGCCACCAGTGTGGGCCAGGGGGCTAGCAATGAGCAGTTCTTC. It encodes CATSVGQGASNEQFF.

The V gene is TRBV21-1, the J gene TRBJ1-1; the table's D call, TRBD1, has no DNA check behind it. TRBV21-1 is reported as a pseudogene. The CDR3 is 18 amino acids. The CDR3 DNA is TGTGCCAGCAGCGCCTGGGACAGGGGGCCTGGGCTGGGCGCTGAAGCTTTCTTT. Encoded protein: CASSAWDRGPGLGAEAFF.

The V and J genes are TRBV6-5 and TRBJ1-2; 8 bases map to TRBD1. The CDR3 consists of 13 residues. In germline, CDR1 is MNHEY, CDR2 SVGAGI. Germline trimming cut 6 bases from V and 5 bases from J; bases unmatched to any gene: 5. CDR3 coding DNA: TGTGCCAGCAGAGGACAGGGTCGGTATGGCTACACCTTC. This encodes CASRGQGRYGYTF.

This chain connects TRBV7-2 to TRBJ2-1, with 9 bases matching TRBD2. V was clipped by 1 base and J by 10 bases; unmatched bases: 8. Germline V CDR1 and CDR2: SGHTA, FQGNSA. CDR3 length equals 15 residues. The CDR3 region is CASSLVGGLASEQFF. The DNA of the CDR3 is TGTGCCAGCAGCTTAGTAGGGGGACTAGCTTCGGAGCAGTTCTTC.

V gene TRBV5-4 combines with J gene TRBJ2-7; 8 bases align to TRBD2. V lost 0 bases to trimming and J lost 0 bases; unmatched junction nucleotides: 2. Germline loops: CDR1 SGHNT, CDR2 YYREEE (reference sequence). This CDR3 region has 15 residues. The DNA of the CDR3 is TGTGCCAGCAGCTTGGGAGCGGGGGTCTCCTACGAGCAGTACTTC. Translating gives CASSLGAGVSYEQYF.

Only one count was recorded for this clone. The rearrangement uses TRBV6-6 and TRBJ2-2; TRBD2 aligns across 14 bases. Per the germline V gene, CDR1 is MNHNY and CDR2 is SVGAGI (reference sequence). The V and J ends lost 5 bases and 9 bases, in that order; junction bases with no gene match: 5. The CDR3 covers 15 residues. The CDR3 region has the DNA TGTGCCAGCAGTCACGGGACTAGCGGGAGTTGGGAGCTGTTTTTT. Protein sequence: CASSHGTSGSWELFF.

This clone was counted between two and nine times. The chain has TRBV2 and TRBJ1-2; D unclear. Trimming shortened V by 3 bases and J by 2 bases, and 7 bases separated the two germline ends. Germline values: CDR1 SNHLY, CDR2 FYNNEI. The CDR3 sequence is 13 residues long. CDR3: CASSDQFNYGYTF. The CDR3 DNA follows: TGTGCCAGCAGTGACCAGTTCAACTATGGCTACACCTTC.